This record concerns one TCR beta chain sequence. Its cognate antigen is unknown. Produced via immunoSEQ multiplex PCR; TCRdb's table is partial and in-frame only. Of about 77,000 clones in the sample, approximately 92% were seen once. This specimen belongs to a study of T cell responses to AZD1222 COVID-19 vaccine. Study-level points and caveats: Among AZD1222 vaccinees, only five to seven were seropositive at baseline.

This specimen consisted of peripheral blood, obtained 28 days after the second AZD1222 dose. This sequence was found in an adult who received the AZD1222 COVID-19 vaccine.

CDR3 in amino acids: CSVESGSNEQFF. CDR3 DNA sequence: TGCAGCGTTGAATCCGGTTCCAATGAGCAGTTCTTC. The chain joins TRBV29-1 to TRBJ2-1; D remains ambiguous. The CDR3 consists of 12 residues. CDR1 SQVTM and CDR2 ANQGSEA come from the germline V gene. The V end was cut by 2 bases, the J end by 6 bases, with 8 bases between.